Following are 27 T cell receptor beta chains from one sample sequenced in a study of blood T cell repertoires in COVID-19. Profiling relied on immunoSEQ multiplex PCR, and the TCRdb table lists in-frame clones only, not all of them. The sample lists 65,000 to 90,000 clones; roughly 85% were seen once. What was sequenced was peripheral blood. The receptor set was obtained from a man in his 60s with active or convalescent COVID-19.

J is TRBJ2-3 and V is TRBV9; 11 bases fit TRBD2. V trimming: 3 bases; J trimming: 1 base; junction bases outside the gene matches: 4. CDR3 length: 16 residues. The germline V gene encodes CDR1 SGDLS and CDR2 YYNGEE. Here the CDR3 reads CASSASTSGGTDTQYF. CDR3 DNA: TGTGCCAGCAGCGCCTCGACTAGCGGGGGCACAGATACGCAGTATTTT. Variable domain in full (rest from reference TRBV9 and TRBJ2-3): DSGVTQTPKHLITATGQRVTLRCSPRSGDLSVYWYQQSLDQGLQFLIQYYNGEERAKGNILERFSAQQFPDLHSELNLSSLELGDSALYFCASSASTSGGTDTQYFGPGTRLTVL.

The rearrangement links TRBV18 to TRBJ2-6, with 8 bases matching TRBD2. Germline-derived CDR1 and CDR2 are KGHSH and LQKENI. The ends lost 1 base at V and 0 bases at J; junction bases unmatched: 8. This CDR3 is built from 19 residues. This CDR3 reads CASSPRVSGVLSGANVLTF. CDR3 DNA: TGTGCCAGCTCACCACGGGTTAGCGGGGTTCTCTCTGGGGCCAACGTCCTGACTTTC.

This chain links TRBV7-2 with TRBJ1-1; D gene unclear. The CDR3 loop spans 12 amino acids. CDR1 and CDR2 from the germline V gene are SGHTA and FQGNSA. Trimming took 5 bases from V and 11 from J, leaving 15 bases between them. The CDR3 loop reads CASSHPGERAFF. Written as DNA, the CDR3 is TGTGCCAGCAGCCATCCCGGGGAGCGGGCTTTCTTT. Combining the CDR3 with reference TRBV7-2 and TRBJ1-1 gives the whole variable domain GAGVSQSPSNKVTEKGKDVELRCDPISGHTALYWYRQSLGQGLEFLIYFQGNSAPDKSGLPSDRFSAERTGGSVSTLTIQRTQQEDSAVYLCASSHPGERAFFGQGTRLTVV.

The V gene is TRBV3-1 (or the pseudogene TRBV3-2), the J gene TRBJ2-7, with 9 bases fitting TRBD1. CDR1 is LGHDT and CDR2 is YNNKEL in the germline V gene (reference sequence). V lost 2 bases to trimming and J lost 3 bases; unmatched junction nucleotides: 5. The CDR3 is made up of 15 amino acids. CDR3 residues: CASSQPGQGHYEQYF. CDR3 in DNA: TGTGCCAGCAGCCAACCGGGACAGGGCCACTACGAGCAGTACTTC.

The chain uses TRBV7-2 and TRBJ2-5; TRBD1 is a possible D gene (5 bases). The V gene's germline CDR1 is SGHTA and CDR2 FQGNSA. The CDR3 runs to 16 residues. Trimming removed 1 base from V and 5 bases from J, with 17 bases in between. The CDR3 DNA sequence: TGTGCCAGCAGCTTAGTTTCTTTTTGGGGCCGGGAGACCCAGTACTTC. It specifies CASSLVSFWGRETQYF.

CDR3 amino acids: CASQNLSYNEQFF. CDR3 in DNA: TGTGCCAGCCAGAATCTTTCCTACAATGAGCAGTTCTTC. The V gene is TRBV5-4, the J gene TRBJ2-1, with D hard to call. Trimming pared 7 bases from V and 1 base from J, leaving 9 bases between. CDR3 length: 13 amino acids. Germline values: CDR1 SGHNT, CDR2 YYREEE (reference sequence).

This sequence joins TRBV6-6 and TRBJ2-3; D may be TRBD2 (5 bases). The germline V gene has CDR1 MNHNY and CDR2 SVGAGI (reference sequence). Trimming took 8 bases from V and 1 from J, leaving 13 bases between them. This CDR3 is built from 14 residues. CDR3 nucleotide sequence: TGTGCCAGCCGAGCGGACTTTCGCACAGATACGCAGTATTTT. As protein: CASRADFRTDTQYF.

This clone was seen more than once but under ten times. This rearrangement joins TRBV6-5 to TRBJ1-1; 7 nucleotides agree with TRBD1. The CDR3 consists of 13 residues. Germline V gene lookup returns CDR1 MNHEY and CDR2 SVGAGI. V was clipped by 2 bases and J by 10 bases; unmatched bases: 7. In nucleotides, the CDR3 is TGTGCCAGCAGTTACCGCAGGGGGTTAGGAGCTTTCTTT. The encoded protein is CASSYRRGLGAFF.

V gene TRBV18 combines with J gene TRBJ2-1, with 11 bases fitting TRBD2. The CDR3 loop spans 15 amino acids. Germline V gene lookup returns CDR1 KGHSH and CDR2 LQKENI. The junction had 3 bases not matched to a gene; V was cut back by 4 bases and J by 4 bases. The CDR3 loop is CASSRLAGGYNEQFF. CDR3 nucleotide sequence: TGTGCCAGCTCACGGCTAGCGGGGGGTTACAATGAGCAGTTCTTC. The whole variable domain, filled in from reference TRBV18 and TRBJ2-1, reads NAGVMQNPRHLVRRRGQEARLRCSPMKGHSHVYWYRQLPEEGLKFMVYLQKENIIDESGMPKERFSAEFPKEGPSILRIQQVVRGDSAAYFCASSRLAGGYNEQFFGPGTRLTVL.

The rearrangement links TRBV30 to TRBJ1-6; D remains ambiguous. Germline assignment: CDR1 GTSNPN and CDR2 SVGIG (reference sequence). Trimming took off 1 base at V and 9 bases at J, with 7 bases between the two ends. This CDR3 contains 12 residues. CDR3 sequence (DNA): TGTGCCTGGAGTGACGGGGTTTCACCCCTCCACTTT. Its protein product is CAWSDGVSPLHF.

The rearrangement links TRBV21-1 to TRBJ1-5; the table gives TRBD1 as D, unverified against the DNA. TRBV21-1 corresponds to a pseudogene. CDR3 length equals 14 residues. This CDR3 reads CASSKGQGLQPQHF. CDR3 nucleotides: TGTGCCAGCAGCAAGGGACAGGGGCTTCAGCCCCAGCATTTT.

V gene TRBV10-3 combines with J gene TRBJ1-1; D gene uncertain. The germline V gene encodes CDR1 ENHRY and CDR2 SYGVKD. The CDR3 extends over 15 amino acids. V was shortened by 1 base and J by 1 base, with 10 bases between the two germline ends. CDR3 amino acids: CAISEYTGGNTEAFF. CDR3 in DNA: TGTGCCATCAGTGAGTATACTGGCGGGAACACTGAAGCTTTCTTT.

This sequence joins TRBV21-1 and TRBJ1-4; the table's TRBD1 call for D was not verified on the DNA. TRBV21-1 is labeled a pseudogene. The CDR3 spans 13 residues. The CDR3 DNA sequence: TGTGCCAACACAGGGTTGACTAATGAAAAACTGTTTTTT. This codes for CANTGLTNEKLFF.

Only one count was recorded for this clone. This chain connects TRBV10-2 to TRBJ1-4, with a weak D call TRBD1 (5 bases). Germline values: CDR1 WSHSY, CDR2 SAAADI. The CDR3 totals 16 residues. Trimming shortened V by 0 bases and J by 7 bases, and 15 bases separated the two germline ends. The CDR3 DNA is TGCGCCAGCAGTGAGTCGTTGGGGGGAGGAGGTGAAAAACTGTTTTTT. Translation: CASSESLGGGGEKLFF.

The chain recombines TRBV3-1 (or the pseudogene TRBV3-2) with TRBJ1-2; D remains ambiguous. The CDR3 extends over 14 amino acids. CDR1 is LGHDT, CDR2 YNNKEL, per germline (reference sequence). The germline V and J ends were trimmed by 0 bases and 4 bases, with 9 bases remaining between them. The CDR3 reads CASSQDPGSYGYTF. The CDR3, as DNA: TGTGCCAGCAGCCAAGACCCGGGGAGCTATGGCTACACCTTC.

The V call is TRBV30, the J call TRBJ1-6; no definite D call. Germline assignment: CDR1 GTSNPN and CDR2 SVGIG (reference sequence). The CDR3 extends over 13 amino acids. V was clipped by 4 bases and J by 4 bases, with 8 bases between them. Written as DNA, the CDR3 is TGTGCCTGGAATGGGAGGTATAATTCACCCCTCCACTTT. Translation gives CAWNGRYNSPLHF.

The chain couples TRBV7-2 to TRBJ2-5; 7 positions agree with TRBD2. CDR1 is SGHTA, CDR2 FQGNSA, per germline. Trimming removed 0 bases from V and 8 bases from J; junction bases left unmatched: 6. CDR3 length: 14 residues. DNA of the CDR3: TGTGCCAGCAGCTTAGCGCTGAGCGGGGACACCCAGTACTTC. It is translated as CASSLALSGDTQYF.

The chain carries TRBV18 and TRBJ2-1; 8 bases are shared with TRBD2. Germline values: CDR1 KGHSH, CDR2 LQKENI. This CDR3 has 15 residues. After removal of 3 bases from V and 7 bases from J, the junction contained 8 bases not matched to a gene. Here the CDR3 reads CASSPGGALGNEQFF. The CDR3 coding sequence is TGTGCCAGCTCACCCGGGGGGGCCTTAGGGAATGAGCAGTTCTTC.

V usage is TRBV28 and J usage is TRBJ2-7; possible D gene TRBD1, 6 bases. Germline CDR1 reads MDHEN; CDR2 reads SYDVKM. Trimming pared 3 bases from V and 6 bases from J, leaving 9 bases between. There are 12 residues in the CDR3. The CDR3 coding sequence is TGTGCCAGCAGTTTCGGCAGGGGCGAGCAGTACTTC. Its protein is CASSFGRGEQYF.

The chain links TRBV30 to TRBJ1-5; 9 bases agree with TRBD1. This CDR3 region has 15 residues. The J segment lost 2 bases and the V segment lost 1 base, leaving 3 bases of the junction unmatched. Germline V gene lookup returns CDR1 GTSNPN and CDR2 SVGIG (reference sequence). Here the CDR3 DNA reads TGTGCCTGGAGTGGAAGGACAGGGGGCAATCAGCCCCAGCATTTT. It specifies CAWSGRTGGNQPQHF.

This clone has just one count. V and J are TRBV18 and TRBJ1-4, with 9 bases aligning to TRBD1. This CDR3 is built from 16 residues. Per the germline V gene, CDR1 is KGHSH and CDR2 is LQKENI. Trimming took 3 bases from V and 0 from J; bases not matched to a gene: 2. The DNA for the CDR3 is TGTGCCAGCTCACCGGGACAGGGCTCAACTAATGAAAAACTGTTTTTT. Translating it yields CASSPGQGSTNEKLFF.

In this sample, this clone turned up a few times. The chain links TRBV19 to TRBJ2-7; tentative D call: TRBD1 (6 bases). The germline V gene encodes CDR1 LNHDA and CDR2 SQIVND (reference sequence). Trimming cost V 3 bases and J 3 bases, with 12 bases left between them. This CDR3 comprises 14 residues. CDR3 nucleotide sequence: TGTGCCAGTAGTATGGGCAGGGGCATCTACGAGCAGTACTTC. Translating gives CASSMGRGIYEQYF.

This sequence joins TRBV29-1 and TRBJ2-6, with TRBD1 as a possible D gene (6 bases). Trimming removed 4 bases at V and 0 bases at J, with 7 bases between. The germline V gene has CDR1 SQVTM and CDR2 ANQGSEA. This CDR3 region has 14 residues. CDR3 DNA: TGCAGCGTTGTACAGGGCTCTGGGGCCAACGTCCTGACTTTC. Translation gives CSVVQGSGANVLTF.

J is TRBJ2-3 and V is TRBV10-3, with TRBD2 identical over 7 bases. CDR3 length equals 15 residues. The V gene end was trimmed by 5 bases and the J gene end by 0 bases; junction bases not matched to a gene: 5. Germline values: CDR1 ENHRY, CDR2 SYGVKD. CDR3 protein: CAISPAGKSTDTQYF. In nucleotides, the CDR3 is TGTGCCATCAGTCCAGCGGGGAAGAGCACAGATACGCAGTATTTT.

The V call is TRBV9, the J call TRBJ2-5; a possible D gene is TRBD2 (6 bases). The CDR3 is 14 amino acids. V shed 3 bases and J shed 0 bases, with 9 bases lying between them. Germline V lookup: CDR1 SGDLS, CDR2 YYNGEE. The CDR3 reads CASSATSYQETQYF. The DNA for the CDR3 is TGTGCCAGCAGCGCTACTAGCTACCAAGAGACCCAGTACTTC.

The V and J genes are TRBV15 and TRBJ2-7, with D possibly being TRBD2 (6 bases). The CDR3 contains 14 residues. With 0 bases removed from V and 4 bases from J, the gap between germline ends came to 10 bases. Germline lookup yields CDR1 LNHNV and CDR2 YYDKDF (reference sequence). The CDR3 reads CATSRDPGDYEQYF. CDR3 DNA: TGTGCCACCAGCAGAGATCCGGGGGATTACGAGCAGTACTTC.

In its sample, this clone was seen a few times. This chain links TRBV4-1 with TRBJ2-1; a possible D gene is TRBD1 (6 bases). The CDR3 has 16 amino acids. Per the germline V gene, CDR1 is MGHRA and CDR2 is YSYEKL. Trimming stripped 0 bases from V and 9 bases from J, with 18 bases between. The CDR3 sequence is CASSQENAQGVGEQFF. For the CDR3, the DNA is TGCGCCAGCAGCCAAGAGAACGCACAGGGTGTAGGTGAGCAGTTCTTC.